These T cell receptor beta chains were read from a single sample in a study of identical twins. TCRdb redid the calling of the 5' RACE reads with MiXCR, one entry per CDR3 protein. The table includes 600,000 to 700,000 distinct CDR3 sequences, 21% detected once. This sample was also put to use in a study of T cells expressing NK-cell markers.

Sequenced material: PBMCs. These receptors originate from a woman aged 18-30 years in good health. Each CDR3 is given with its conserved first and last residue. Fields, in order: V gene, clone size, D gene, J gene, CDR3 DNA, CDR3 protein. A D gene is named only where the DNA matches it firmly. Clone size appears in some rows only: once, few, many, or a class for an expanded clone.

TRBV5-4	-	TRBD1	TRBJ2-3	TGTGCCAGCAGCTCAACCGGGACAGGGGAAGTAGGGACGCAGTATTTT	CASSSTGTGEVGTQYF
TRBV6-1	-	-	TRBJ2-3	TGTGCCAGCCGTCGGAGCTCCTCAACAGATACGCAGTATTTT	CASRRSSSTDTQYF
TRBV7-2	-	-	TRBJ1-2	TGTGCCAGCAGCTTGGATGTGACAGACTATGGCTACACCTTC	CASSLDVTDYGYTF
TRBV4-2	-	-	TRBJ2-7	TGTGCCAGCAGCCAAGAGGGCCTATACTACGAGCAGTACTTC	CASSQEGLYYEQYF
TRBV6-5	-	TRBD1	TRBJ1-1	TGTGCCAGCAGTTACCCAGGGGGGTACACTGAAGCTTTCTTT	CASSYPGGYTEAFF
TRBV12-3/TRBV12-4	many	TRBD1	TRBJ2-7	TGTGCCAGCAGTTTATCCACTTCTGTCCCAGGACAGGGGGTCTACGAGCAGTACTTC	CASSLSTSVPGQGVYEQYF
TRBV12-3/TRBV12-4	-	TRBD2	TRBJ2-5	TGTGCCAGCAGACCGGGACTATCGGAGGAGACCCAGTACTTC	CASRPGLSEETQYF
TRBV20-1	-	-	TRBJ2-3	TGCAGTGCCCCAAGGGACTCTCTGGGCACAGATACGCAGTATTTT	CSAPRDSLGTDTQYF
TRBV6-2/TRBV6-3	-	-	TRBJ2-7	TGTGCCAGCCAGACCGGAGCCTACGAGCAGTACTTC	CASQTGAYEQYF
TRBV10-3	many	-	TRBJ2-6	TGTGCCATCAGGGCCGACAATTCTGGGGCCAACGTCCTGACTTTC	CAIRADNSGANVLTF
TRBV9	few	-	TRBJ1-1	TGTGCCAGCAGCGGACTGGACAGGAACACTGAAGCTTTCTTT	CASSGLDRNTEAFF
TRBV10-3	-	TRBD1	TRBJ2-3	TGTGCCATCAGTGAACAGGGGGCGCGGGAAGGAACGCAGTATTTT	CAISEQGAREGTQYF
TRBV12-3/TRBV12-4	-	-	TRBJ2-1	TGTGCCAGCAGGGTCGATGAAAACAATGAGCAGTTCTTC	CASRVDENNEQFF
TRBV12-3/TRBV12-4	-	TRBD1	TRBJ2-1	TGTGCCAGCAGTTTAGACGGGACAGGGGGCTATGAGCAGTTCTTC	CASSLDGTGGYEQFF
TRBV4-2	-	-	TRBJ2-6	TGTGCCAGCAGCCAAAGGAGATCTGGGGCCAACGTCCTGACTTTC	CASSQRRSGANVLTF
TRBV9	-	TRBD1	TRBJ2-5	TGTGCCAGCAGCGTAGCTAACGGACAGGACGGGGAGACCCAGTACTTC	CASSVANGQDGETQYF
TRBV7-2	-	-	TRBJ2-7	TGTGCCAGCAGCGCCCGGACGTCCAGGTACGAGCAGTACTTC	CASSARTSRYEQYF
TRBV6-6	few	-	TRBJ2-1	TGTGCCAGCAGTCAACTCAACAATGAGCAGTTCTTC	CASSQLNNEQFF
TRBV27	many	TRBD1	TRBJ1-1	TGTGCCAGCAGATCAGGGGGCACTGAAGCTTTCTTT	CASRSGGTEAFF
TRBV12-3/TRBV12-4	few	-	TRBJ2-2	TGTGCCAGCAGTTTAAGTAGTCGGGAGCTGTTTTTT	CASSLSSRELFF
TRBV9	-	-	TRBJ2-1	TGTGCCAGCAGCGCCCAGGGGGGGCAGTTCTTC	CASSAQGGQFF
TRBV10-3	few	TRBD1	TRBJ2-7	TGTGCCACCGCCGGGACAGGGGTGAAGGAGCAGTACTTC	CATAGTGVKEQYF
TRBV12-3/TRBV12-4	few	-	TRBJ2-2	TGTGCCAGCGAGAGGACAGCTTCGAACACCGGGGAGCTGTTTTTT	CASERTASNTGELFF
TRBV12-3/TRBV12-4	many	-	TRBJ2-1	TGTGCCAGCAGTTTATACTTGGGGCAGTTCTTC	CASSLYLGQFF
TRBV6-2/TRBV6-3	-	-	TRBJ2-1	TGTGCCAGCAGCCCGCCGCCAATGCAGTTCTTC	CASSPPPMQFF
TRBV12-3/TRBV12-4	many	-	TRBJ1-1	TGTGCCAGCAGCCTTGACACCGGGACCCTGAACACTGAAGCTTTCTTT	CASSLDTGTLNTEAFF
TRBV15	few	-	TRBJ1-1	TGTGCCACCAGCAGAGATCGTGAAAGGGAAGCTTTCTTT	CATSRDREREAFF
TRBV15	few	-	TRBJ1-2	TGTGCCACCAGCAGCCTGGGAGTTGGCTACACCTTC	CATSSLGVGYTF
TRBV12-2	-	-	TRBJ2-3	TGTGCAAGTCGCTTATTTACTAGCGGGAGGGAATGGACCACAGATACGCAGTATTTT	CASRLFTSGREWTTDTQYF
TRBV15	-	-	TRBJ2-7	TGTGCCACCAGCAGACACACAGGGAACGAGCAGTACTTC	CATSRHTGNEQYF
TRBV4-3	few	TRBD1	TRBJ2-7	TGCGCCAGCAGCCTCCTCGGACAGGTCCCCATACCCTACGAGCAGTACTTC	CASSLLGQVPIPYEQYF
TRBV7-9	many	TRBD2	TRBJ2-1	TGTGCCAGCAGCTTGAGCGGGGGGCATGAGCAGTTCTTC	CASSLSGGHEQFF
TRBV29-1	-	-	TRBJ2-7	TGCAGCGTTGGTGTGGACGAGCAGTACTTC	CSVGVDEQYF
TRBV5-5	-	-	TRBJ1-1	TGTGCCAGCAGCTCGGAAGAGCCCACTGAAGCTTTCTTT	CASSSEEPTEAFF
TRBV9	many	-	TRBJ2-7	TGTGCCAGCAGCTCCCCCCTGGATGGGGCCTACGAGCAGTACTTC	CASSSPLDGAYEQYF
TRBV19	few	-	TRBJ2-2	TGTGCCACCCAAGGCAGGGAGCTGTTTTTT	CATQGRELFF
TRBV7-9	-	-	TRBJ2-7	TGTGCCAGCAGCTTCGGACACCCTCGACTCGAGCAGTACTTC	CASSFGHPRLEQYF
TRBV3-1	-	TRBD2	TRBJ2-5	TGTGCCAGCAGCCAAGATAGTACTAGCGGCCAAGAGACCCAGTACTTC	CASSQDSTSGQETQYF
TRBV6-1	many	-	TRBJ1-3	TGTGCCAGCAGTCCGGGACTATCAGGAAACACCATATATTTT	CASSPGLSGNTIYF
TRBV4-2	-	-	TRBJ2-5	TGTGCCAGCTCCGACCAAACTCAAGAGACCCAGTACTTC	CASSDQTQETQYF
TRBV27	many	-	TRBJ1-1	TGTGCCAGCAGTTTTGCGGGGCGTCAGAGGAGCACTGAAGCTTTCTTT	CASSFAGRQRSTEAFF
TRBV5-1	-	-	TRBJ2-3	TGCGCCAGCAGCCCCCACCGGGGAGATACGCAGTATTTT	CASSPHRGDTQYF
TRBV2	-	-	TRBJ2-7	TGTGCCAGCATGGCCGGGAAGGAGCAGTACTTC	CASMAGKEQYF
TRBV7-8	-	TRBD1	TRBJ2-3	TGTGCCAGCGGCTTAGACCGAGGACAGGGGCCAGATACGCAGTATTTT	CASGLDRGQGPDTQYF
TRBV12-3/TRBV12-4	many	-	TRBJ1-2	TGTGCCAGCAGTTTGGGGGGAGCTAACTATGGCTACACCTTC	CASSLGGANYGYTF
TRBV7-6	many	-	TRBJ2-7	TGTGCCAGCAGCTTAGGGCAGTTCGACTACGAGCAGTACTTC	CASSLGQFDYEQYF
TRBV29-1	-	-	TRBJ2-3	TGCAGCGTTGAGATGAGCACGCAGTATTTT	CSVEMSTQYF
TRBV5-1	-	TRBD1	TRBJ2-3	TGCGCCAGCAGCGTACCGACAGGGGCAAGCACAGATACGCAGTATTTT	CASSVPTGASTDTQYF
TRBV7-8	few	-	TRBJ2-6	TGTGCCAGCAGCCCCAGGGGCCGCTCTGGGGCCAACGTCCTGACTTTC	CASSPRGRSGANVLTF
TRBV7-9	-	-	TRBJ2-7	TGTGCCAGCAGCCCCCGACAGGGAGGAACTTACGGGCAGTACTTC	CASSPRQGGTYGQYF